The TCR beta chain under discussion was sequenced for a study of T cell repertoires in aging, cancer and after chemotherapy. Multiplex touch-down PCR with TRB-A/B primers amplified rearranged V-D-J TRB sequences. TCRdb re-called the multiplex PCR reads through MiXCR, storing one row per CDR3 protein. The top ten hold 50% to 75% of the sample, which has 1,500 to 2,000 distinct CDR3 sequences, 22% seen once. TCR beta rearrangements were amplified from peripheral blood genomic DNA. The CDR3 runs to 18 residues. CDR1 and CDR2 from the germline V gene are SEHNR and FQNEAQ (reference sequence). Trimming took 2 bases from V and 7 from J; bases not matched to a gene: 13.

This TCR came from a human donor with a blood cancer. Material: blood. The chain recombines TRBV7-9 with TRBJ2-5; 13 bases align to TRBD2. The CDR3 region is CASSLPAWTSGRDVTQYF. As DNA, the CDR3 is TGTGCCAGCAGCTTACCCGCCTGGACTAGCGGGAGAGACGTGACCCAGTACTTC.